Described below is a single T cell receptor beta chain sequence and its context. What it binds is unknown. The V gene lost 8 bases and the J gene lost 4 bases, with 12 bases spanning the gap. The CDR3 covers 13 residues. In germline, CDR1 is SNHLY, CDR2 FYNNEI. The data derive from a study of cytomegalovirus exposure and HLA in healthy donors. Unrecorded immune exposure was likely among donors, who were nominally healthy when sampled. Researchers ran the PCR with 60 Vbeta and 13 Jbeta primers. Clones were read by immunoSEQ multiplex PCR, and TCRdb kept only the in-frame ones, dropping some. The sample consists of approximately 160,000 clones, approximately 80% of them appearing once. Study-level points and caveats: Some 16,000 TCR beta sequences were associated with HLA alleles at 0.05 false discovery rate in a later analysis. Among TCR beta chains of equal frequency, HLA-associated ones were more clonally expanded in a later analysis.

This TCR derives from a man aged 25 to 40 in good health and CMV-seropositive. V gene TRBV2 combines with J gene TRBJ1-5; D is unresolved. The sequenced sample was PBMCs. The CDR3 nucleotides are TGTGCCAGCGCGTGGGGAGGGAATCAGCCCCAGCATTTT. It codes for CASAWGGNQPQHF.